Sequencing of this T cell receptor (beta chain) was carried out in a study of blood T cells in healthy people across ages. A J-beta primer mix and a sample-barcoded 5' primer were used in a second PCR of roughly 6 to 12 cycles. TCRdb reprocessed the 5' RACE reads via MiXCR and lists one record per CDR3 protein. The repertoire holds 1.5 million to 2 million distinct CDR3 sequences, roughly 30% seen once, with around 7.7% in the top ten. Notes on this clonotype: A read error is likely, as this CDR3 ends without the conserved phenylalanine or tryptophan.

Germline lookup yields CDR1 SGHTA and CDR2 FQGNSA. V was pared by 3 bases and J by 4 bases, with 9 bases between. This CDR3 has 13 amino acids. The sequenced sample consisted of blood. The rearrangement links TRBV7-2 to TRBJ2-5; D unresolved. The receptor comes from a woman aged 25 to 39 in good health. Here the CDR3 reads CASSFSSGETQYL. The CDR3 coding sequence is TGTGCCAGCAGCTTTAGTTCGGGAGAGACCCAGTACCTC.